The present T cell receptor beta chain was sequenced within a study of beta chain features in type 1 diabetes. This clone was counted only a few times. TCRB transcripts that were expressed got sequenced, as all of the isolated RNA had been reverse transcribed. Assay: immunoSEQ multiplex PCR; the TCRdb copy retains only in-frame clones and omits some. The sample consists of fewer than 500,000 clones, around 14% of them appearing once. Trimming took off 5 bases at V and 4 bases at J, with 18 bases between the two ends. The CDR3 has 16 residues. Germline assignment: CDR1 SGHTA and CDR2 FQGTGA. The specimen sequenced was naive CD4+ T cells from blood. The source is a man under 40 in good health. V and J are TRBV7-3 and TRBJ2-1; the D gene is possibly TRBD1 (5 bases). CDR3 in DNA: TGTGCCAGCAGCCTTGTCGGGCAGGGCCTTTACAATGAGCAGTTCTTC. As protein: CASSLVGQGLYNEQFF.